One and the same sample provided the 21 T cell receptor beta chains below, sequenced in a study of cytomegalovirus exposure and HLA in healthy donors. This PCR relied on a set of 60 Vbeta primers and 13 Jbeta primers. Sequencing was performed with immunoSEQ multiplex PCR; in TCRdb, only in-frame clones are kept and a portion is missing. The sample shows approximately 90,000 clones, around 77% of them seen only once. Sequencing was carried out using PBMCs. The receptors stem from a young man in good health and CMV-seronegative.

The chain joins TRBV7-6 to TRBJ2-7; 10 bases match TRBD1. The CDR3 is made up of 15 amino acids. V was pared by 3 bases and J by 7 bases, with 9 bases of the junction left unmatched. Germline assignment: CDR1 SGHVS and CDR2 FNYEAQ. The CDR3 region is CASSFRDRGLGEQYF. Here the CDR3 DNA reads TGTGCCAGCAGCTTCCGGGACAGGGGACTTGGGGAGCAGTACTTC. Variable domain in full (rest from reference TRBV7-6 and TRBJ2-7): GAGVSQSPRYKVTKRGQDVALRCDPISGHVSLYWYRQALGQGPEFLTYFNYEAQQDKSGLPNDRFSAERPEGSISTLTIQRTEQRDSAMYRCASSFRDRGLGEQYFGPGTRLTVT.

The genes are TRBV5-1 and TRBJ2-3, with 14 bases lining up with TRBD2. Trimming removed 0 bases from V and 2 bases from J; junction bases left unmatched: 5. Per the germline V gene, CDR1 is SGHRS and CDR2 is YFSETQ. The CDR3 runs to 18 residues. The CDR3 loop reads CASSLGPGLAGVTDTQYF. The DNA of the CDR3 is TGCGCCAGCAGCTTGGGGCCGGGACTAGCGGGGGTCACAGATACGCAGTATTTT.

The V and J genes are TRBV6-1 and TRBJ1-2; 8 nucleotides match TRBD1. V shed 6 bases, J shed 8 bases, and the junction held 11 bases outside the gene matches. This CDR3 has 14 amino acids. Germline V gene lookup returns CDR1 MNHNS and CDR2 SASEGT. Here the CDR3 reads CASRATGQERGYTF. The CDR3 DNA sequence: TGTGCCAGCAGGGCTACGGGACAGGAACGCGGCTACACCTTC.

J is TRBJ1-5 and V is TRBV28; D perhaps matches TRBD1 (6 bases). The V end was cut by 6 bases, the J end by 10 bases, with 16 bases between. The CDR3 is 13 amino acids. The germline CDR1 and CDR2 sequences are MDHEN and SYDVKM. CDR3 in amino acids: CASSQQGREPQHF. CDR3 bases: TGTGCCAGCAGCCAACAGGGAAGAGAACCCCAGCATTTT.

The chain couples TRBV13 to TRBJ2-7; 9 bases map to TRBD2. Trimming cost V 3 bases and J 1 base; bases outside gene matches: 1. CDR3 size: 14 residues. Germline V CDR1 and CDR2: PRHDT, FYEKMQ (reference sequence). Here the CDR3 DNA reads TGTGCCAGCAGCTTTAGCGGGAGTTCCTACGAGCAGTACTTC. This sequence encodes CASSFSGSSYEQYF.

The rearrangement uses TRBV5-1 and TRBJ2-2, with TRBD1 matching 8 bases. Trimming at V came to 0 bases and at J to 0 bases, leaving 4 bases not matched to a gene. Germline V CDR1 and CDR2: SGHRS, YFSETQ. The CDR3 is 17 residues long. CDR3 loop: CASSLGQTGANTGELFF. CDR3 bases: TGCGCCAGCAGCTTGGGCCAGACAGGGGCGAACACCGGGGAGCTGTTTTTT.

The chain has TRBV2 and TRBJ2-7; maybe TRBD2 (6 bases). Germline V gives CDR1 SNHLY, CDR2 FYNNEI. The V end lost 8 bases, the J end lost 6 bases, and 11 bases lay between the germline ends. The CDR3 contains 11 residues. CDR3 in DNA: TGTGCCAGCCTTAAGGAGGGCGAGCAGTACTTC. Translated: CASLKEGEQYF.

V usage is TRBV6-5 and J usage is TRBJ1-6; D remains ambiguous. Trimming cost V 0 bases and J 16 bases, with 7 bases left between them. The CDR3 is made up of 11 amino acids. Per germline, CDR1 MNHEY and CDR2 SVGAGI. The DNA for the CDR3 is TGTGCCAGCAGTTACTCGCAACTTCTCCACTTT. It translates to CASSYSQLLHF.

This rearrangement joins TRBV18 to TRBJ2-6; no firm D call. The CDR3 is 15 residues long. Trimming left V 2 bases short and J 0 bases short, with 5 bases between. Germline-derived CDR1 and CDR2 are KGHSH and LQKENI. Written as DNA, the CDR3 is TGTGCCAGCTCACCAATCAGCTCTGGGGCCAACGTCCTGACTTTC. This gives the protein CASSPISSGANVLTF.

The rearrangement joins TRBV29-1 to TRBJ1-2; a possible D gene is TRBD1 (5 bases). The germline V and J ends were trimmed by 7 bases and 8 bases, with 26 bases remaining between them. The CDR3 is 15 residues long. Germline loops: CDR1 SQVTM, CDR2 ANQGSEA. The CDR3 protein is CSAQTPTEGRRGYTF. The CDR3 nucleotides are TGCAGCGCCCAAACCCCGACAGAGGGGAGGAGGGGCTACACCTTC.

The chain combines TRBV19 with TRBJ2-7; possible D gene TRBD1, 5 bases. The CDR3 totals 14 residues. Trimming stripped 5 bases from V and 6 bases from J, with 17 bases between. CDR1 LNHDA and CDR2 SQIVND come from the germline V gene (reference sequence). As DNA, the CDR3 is TGTGCCAGTAGTGTAGCAGGGCGAATCTCCGAGCAGTACTTC. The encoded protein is CASSVAGRISEQYF.

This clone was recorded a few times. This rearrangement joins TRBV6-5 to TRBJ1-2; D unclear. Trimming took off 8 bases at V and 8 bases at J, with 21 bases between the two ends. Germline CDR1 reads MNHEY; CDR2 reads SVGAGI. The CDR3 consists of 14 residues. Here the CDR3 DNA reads TGTGCCAGCGGATTTTACAGCACTCAATGGGGCTACACCTTC. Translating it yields CASGFYSTQWGYTF.

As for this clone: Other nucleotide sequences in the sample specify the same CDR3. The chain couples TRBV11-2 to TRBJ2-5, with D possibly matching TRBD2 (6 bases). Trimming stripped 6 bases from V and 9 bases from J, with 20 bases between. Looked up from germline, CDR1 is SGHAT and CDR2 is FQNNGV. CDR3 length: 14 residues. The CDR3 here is CASRPLGLRGSQYF. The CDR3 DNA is TGTGCCAGCAGACCCTTGGGACTCCGGGGGTCCCAGTACTTC. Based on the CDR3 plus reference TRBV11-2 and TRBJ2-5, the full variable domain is EAGVAQSPRYKIIEKRQSVAFWCNPISGHATLYWYQQILGQGPKLLIQFQNNGVVDDSQLPKDRFSAERLKGVDSTLKIQPAKLEDSAVYLCASRPLGLRGSQYFGPGTRLLVL.

CDR3 residues: CASSFGSVAYNEQFF. The CDR3 nucleotides are TGTGCCAGCAGTTTCGGGAGCGTCGCCTACAATGAGCAGTTCTTC. The genes are TRBV28 and TRBJ2-1; TRBD2 is a possible D gene (6 bases). The CDR3 has 15 amino acids. Germline V gene sequence: CDR1 MDHEN, CDR2 SYDVKM. V lost 3 bases to trimming and J lost 2 bases, with 11 bases between them.

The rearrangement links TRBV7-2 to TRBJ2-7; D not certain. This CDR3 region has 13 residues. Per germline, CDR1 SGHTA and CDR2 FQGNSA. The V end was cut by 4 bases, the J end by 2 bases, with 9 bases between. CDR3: CASSSLVPYEQYF. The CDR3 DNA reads TGTGCCAGCAGCTCCTTAGTCCCCTACGAGCAGTACTTC.

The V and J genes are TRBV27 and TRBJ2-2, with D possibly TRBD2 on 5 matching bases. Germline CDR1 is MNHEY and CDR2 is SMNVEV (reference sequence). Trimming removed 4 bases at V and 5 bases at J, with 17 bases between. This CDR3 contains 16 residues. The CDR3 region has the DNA TGTGCCAGCAGTTCGGTCGTGGGAGTTAGGACCGGGGAGCTGTTTTTT. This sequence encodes CASSSVVGVRTGELFF.

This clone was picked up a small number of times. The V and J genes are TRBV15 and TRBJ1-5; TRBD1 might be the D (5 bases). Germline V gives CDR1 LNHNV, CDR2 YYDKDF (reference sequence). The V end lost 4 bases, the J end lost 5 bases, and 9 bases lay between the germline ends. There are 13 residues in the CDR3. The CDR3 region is CATSTGIYQPQHF. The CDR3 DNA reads TGTGCCACCAGCACAGGGATATATCAGCCCCAGCATTTT.

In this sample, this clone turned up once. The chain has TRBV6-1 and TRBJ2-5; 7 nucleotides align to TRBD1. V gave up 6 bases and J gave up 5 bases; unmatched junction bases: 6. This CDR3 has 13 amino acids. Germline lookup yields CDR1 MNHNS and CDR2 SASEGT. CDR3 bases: TGTGCCAGCAGGAGACAGGGCCTCGAGACCCAGTACTTC. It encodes CASRRQGLETQYF.

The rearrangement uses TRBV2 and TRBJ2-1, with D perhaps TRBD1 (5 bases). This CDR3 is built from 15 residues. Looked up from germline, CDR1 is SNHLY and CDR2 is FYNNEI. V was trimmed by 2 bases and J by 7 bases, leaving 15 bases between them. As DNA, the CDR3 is TGTGCCAGCAGTGAAAGGGGAACACAAGTGAATGAGCAGTTCTTC. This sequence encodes CASSERGTQVNEQFF.

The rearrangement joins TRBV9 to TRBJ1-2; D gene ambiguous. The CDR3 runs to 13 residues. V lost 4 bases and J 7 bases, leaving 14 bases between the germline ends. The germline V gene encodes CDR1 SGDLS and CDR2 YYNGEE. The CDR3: CASSPQNLGGYTF. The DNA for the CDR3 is TGTGCCAGCAGCCCCCAGAACCTTGGTGGCTACACCTTC.

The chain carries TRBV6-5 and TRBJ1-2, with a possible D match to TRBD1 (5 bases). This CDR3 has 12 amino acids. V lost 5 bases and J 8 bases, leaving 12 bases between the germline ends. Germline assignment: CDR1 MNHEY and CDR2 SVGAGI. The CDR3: CASSRGLSGYTF. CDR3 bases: TGTGCCAGCAGTAGGGGACTATCCGGCTACACCTTC.